This T cell receptor beta chain was sequenced in a study of glioma-infiltrating T cells. Study outcomes and limitations: Above-expected tissue-blood divergence occurred in all gliomas, most in low-grade ones.

The CDR3 runs 13 residues. Germline CDR1 is KGHSH and CDR2 is LQKENI. Amplification of TCR alpha and beta CDR3 regions from RNA used iRepertoire nested multiplex PCR. One-step reverse transcription and amplification started from approximately 100-400 ng of tissue mRNA or PBMC total RNA. TCRdb used MiXCR to reprocess the multiplex PCR reads, holding one entry per CDR3 protein. The repertoire has under 150,000 distinct CDR3 sequences, approximately 39% of them found once; the top ten carry 20% to 25%. Worth noting for this clonotype: Its specificity is not known. One end of the junction varies from germline; a read error may be responsible.

This sequence originates from a human donor with low-grade glioma or glioblastoma, undergoing nonglioma brain surgery, or in good health (not recorded which). The chain carries TRBV18 and TRBJ2-1; no clear D. Material: glioma tissue, nonneoplastic brain tissue, or PBMCs (not recorded which). CDR3 protein: CASSPGRNNEKFF. Written as DNA, the CDR3 is TGTGCCAGCTCACCTGGAAGAAACAATGAGAAGTTCTTC.